Reported below is one T cell receptor beta chain. The antigen is not known. This sample is part of a study of T cells after posttransplantation cyclophosphamide. Regarding the study as a whole: After PTCy, TRB diversity resembled that of CNI/methotrexate controls. Later post-transplant blood repertoires were often dominated by donor CD8+ memory clones. TRB overlap between skin or GI tissue T cells and blood was limited.

Libraries were prepared by immunoSEQ multiplex PCR; TCRdb keeps only in-frame clonotypes and omits some of them. The sample has about 15,000 clones, 76% seen once; the top ten hold around 1.2%. This clonotype was sampled from a man in his fifties or sixties. The specimen was memory CD4+ T cells sorted from PBMCs.

The CDR3 sequence is CATRTGAQNTEAFF. The DNA for the CDR3 is TGTGCCACTAGAACAGGGGCCCAAAACACTGAAGCTTTCTTT. This rearrangement joins TRBV10-3 to TRBJ1-1; 7 bases align to TRBD1. Trimming at V came to 10 bases and at J to 2 bases, leaving 10 bases not matched to a gene. The germline CDR1 and CDR2 sequences are ENHRY and SYGVKD. This CDR3 region has 14 residues.